The text below deals with one T cell receptor (beta chain). Its antigen is undetermined. Researchers ran the PCR with 60 Vbeta and 13 Jbeta primers. The table came from immunoSEQ multiplex PCR; TCRdb's copy has only in-frame clones and leaves some out. The sample carries approximately 60,000 clones, about 80% recorded once. This specimen comes from a study of cytomegalovirus exposure and HLA in healthy donors. Regarding the study as a whole: TCR beta V segments were, for the most part, productive about 87% or about 30% of the time in an earlier analysis. Near-uniform donor sequencing depth was presumed by presence/absence analyses. Using a false discovery rate of 0.05, a later analysis showed that 15,000 to 20,000 TCR beta sequences were associated with HLA alleles.

V was trimmed by 2 bases and J by 3 bases, leaving 5 bases between them. CDR3 length: 13 residues. Germline lookup yields CDR1 SGHTA and CDR2 FQGNSA. The specimen was PBMCs. The receptor was isolated from a man aged 25 to 40 in good health and CMV-seronegative. The chain carries TRBV7-2 and TRBJ2-1; no clear D. CDR3 bases: TGTGCCAGCAGCTTACAGAACTACAATGAGCAGTTCTTC. Translating it yields CASSLQNYNEQFF.